This is a list of T cell receptor beta chains from one sample in a study of T cells in Graves' hyperthyroidism and ophthalmopathy. TCRdb processed the multiplex PCR reads anew with MiXCR; each CDR3 protein has one entry. The profile shows hundreds of thousands of distinct CDR3 sequences, 14% of them singletons. The sequenced material came from blood. The receptors were gathered from a woman between 45 and 60 years old with Graves' ophthalmopathy. CDR3s include the opening cysteine and the closing phenylalanine or tryptophan. The order of the fields is D gene, clone size, J gene, V gene, CDR3 protein, CDR3 DNA. A D gene is named only where the DNA matches it firmly. Only some rows state a clone size, as once, few, many or a class for expanded clones.

NA	many	TRBJ2-1	TRBV6-1	CASSGGSLAEQFF	TGTGCCAGCAGTGGAGGATCCTTAGCGGAGCAGTTCTTC
NA	NA	TRBJ2-1	TRBV30	CAWNRAGNYFEQFF	TGTGCCTGGAACCGGGCGGGAAACTACTTTGAGCAGTTCTTC
TRBD2	many	TRBJ2-3	TRBV20-1	CSASHPGGPGDTQYF	TGCAGTGCTAGTCACCCGGGAGGGCCGGGAGATACGCAGTATTTT
NA	NA	TRBJ1-6	TRBV6-1	CASSTQSSYNSPLHF	TGTGCCAGCAGTACCCAGAGCTCCTATAATTCACCCCTCCACTTT
NA	once	TRBJ1-1	TRBV28	CASSSAGLNTEAFF	TGTGCCAGCAGCTCCGCAGGGCTGAACACTGAAGCTTTCTTT
TRBD2	many	TRBJ2-3	TRBV7-2	CASSAELSSGTSTDTQYF	TGTGCCAGCAGCGCCGAATTGTCTAGCGGGACTAGCACAGATACGCAGTATTTT
NA	NA	TRBJ1-1	TRBV5-6	CASSSGATEAFF	TGTGCCAGCAGCTCGGGGGCCACTGAAGCTTTCTTT
NA	few	TRBJ2-6	TRBV5-1	CASGPTGLQSGANVLTF	TGCGCCAGCGGCCCCACAGGGCTACAATCTGGGGCCAACGTCCTGACTTTC
NA	many	TRBJ2-7	TRBV12-3/TRBV12-4	CASSRRPAEQYF	TGTGCCAGCAGCCGTCGCCCAGCTGAGCAGTACTTC
NA	NA	TRBJ1-1	TRBV7-9	CAGSQSEMNTEAFF	TGTGCCGGCAGCCAATCGGAGATGAACACTGAAGCTTTCTTT
NA	few	TRBJ2-7	TRBV27	CASSLVTDSYEQYF	TGTGCCAGCAGTTTAGTCACAGACTCCTACGAGCAGTACTTC
NA	NA	TRBJ1-6	TRBV2	CASRGASYNSPLHF	TGTGCCAGCAGGGGGGCTTCCTATAATTCACCCCTCCACTTT
TRBD2	few	TRBJ2-7	TRBV29-1	CSVGTRAYEQYF	TGCAGCGTTGGGACTAGAGCCTACGAGCAGTACTTC
NA	many	TRBJ2-6	TRBV11-1	CASSFGSGANVLTF	TGTGCCAGCAGTTTCGGCTCTGGGGCCAACGTCCTGACTTTC
NA	NA	TRBJ2-5	TRBV9	CASSGGSWGGETQYF	TGTGCCAGCAGCGGGGGTTCTTGGGGTGGAGAGACCCAGTACTTC
NA	many	TRBJ2-1	TRBV29-1	CSVEMAGWKTNNEQFF	TGCAGCGTTGAAATGGCGGGATGGAAAACTAACAATGAGCAGTTCTTC
TRBD2	many	TRBJ2-2	TRBV20-1	CSAFRLAITGELFF	TGCAGTGCTTTTCGACTAGCGATAACCGGGGAGCTGTTTTTT
NA	NA	TRBJ1-4	TRBV5-6	CASSLVSAATNEKLFF	TGTGCCAGCAGCTTGGTGTCAGCAGCAACTAATGAAAAACTGTTTTTT
TRBD1	few	TRBJ2-3	TRBV29-1	CSTGQGTDTQYF	TGCAGCACAGGACAGGGCACAGATACGCAGTATTTT
NA	NA	TRBJ2-3	TRBV9	CASSTQLTDTQYF	TGTGCCAGCAGCACCCAATTAACAGATACGCAGTATTTT
NA	few	TRBJ1-5	TRBV7-6	CASSLLAAPGQPQHF	TGTGCCAGCAGCTTATTGGCAGCCCCAGGACAGCCCCAGCATTTT
NA	few	TRBJ1-2	TRBV7-3	CASSLESGGGYTF	TGTGCCAGCAGCTTAGAATCTGGCGGCGGCTACACCTTC
NA	NA	TRBJ1-2	TRBV11-2	CASSLDEGILGYTF	TGTGCCAGCAGCTTAGATGAGGGAATCCTCGGCTACACCTTC
TRBD2	many	TRBJ2-5	TRBV12-3/TRBV12-4	CASSSLAAYPKETQYF	TGTGCCAGCAGCTCCCTAGCGGCATACCCTAAAGAGACCCAGTACTTC
TRBD2	few	TRBJ2-4	TRBV11-3	CASSLRLAGGVIQYF	TGTGCCAGCAGCTTAAGACTAGCGGGAGGGGTCATTCAGTACTTC
TRBD1	NA	TRBJ2-3	TRBV7-9	CASSQTGGDADTQYF	TGTGCCAGCAGCCAGACAGGGGGCGACGCAGATACGCAGTATTTT
NA	NA	TRBJ2-6	TRBV2	CASSQGVAGANVLTF	TGTGCCAGCAGTCAAGGGGTAGCTGGGGCCAACGTCCTGACTTTC
TRBD1	many	TRBJ2-7	TRBV12-3/TRBV12-4	CASRRTGDYEQYF	TGTGCCAGCAGGAGGACAGGGGACTACGAGCAGTACTTC
NA	NA	TRBJ2-2	TRBV6-5	CASSYRDRSTGELFF	TGTGCCAGCAGTTACCGGGACCGAAGCACCGGGGAGCTGTTTTTT
NA	many	TRBJ1-4	TRBV28	CASSFFGPDNEKLFF	TGTGCCAGCAGTTTTTTCGGGCCTGATAATGAAAAACTGTTTTTT
NA	many	TRBJ2-5	TRBV29-1	CSVDRELARETQYF	TGCAGCGTTGACAGGGAACTAGCTCGGGAGACCCAGTACTTC
TRBD1	NA	TRBJ1-6	TRBV9	CASSADPGQNNSPLHF	TGTGCCAGCAGCGCGGACCCGGGACAGAATAATTCACCCCTCCACTTT
TRBD2	many	TRBJ2-1	TRBV28	CASSPAGESYNEQFF	TGTGCCAGCAGCCCAGCGGGGGAATCCTACAATGAGCAGTTCTTC
NA	NA	TRBJ2-1	TRBV9	CASSVGGFSNLNNEQFF	TGTGCCAGCAGCGTAGGGGGGTTTTCTAACCTTAACAATGAGCAGTTCTTC
NA	many	TRBJ1-1	TRBV6-1	CASRRAATEAFF	TGTGCCAGCAGAAGGGCAGCGACTGAAGCTTTCTTT
NA	many	TRBJ2-1	TRBV12-5	CASGLWPGERNEQFF	TGTGCTAGTGGTTTGTGGCCAGGGGAGAGGAATGAGCAGTTCTTC
NA	many	TRBJ2-1	TRBV7-3	CASSPTRGGAYNEQFF	TGTGCCAGCAGCCCAACGAGGGGCGGGGCCTACAATGAGCAGTTCTTC
NA	many	TRBJ1-2	TRBV30	CAWSLFLTFNYGYTF	TGTGCCTGGAGTTTGTTCTTAACCTTCAACTATGGCTACACCTTC
NA	few	TRBJ2-7	TRBV27	CASSFQASYEQYF	TGTGCCAGCAGTTTTCAGGCCTCCTACGAGCAGTACTTC
NA	NA	TRBJ2-4	TRBV12-3/TRBV12-4	CASGLSGENIQYF	TGTGCCAGCGGACTCAGCGGAGAAAACATTCAGTACTTC
NA	many	TRBJ2-5	TRBV20-1	CSAREAKETQYF	TGCAGTGCTAGAGAAGCTAAAGAGACCCAGTACTTC
NA	few	TRBJ2-7	TRBV27	CASSWAGSDEQYF	TGTGCCAGCAGTTGGGCAGGGTCAGACGAGCAGTACTTC
NA	many	TRBJ1-1	TRBV28	CASRPGHGTEAFF	TGTGCCAGCAGGCCGGGCCATGGGACTGAAGCTTTCTTT
NA	NA	TRBJ2-7	TRBV5-5	CASSLVFEQYF	TGTGCCAGCAGCTTGGTTTTCGAGCAGTACTTC
NA	many	TRBJ1-2	TRBV27	CASSLGPGSSGYTF	TGTGCCAGCAGTTTAGGCCCGGGAAGCTCTGGCTACACCTTC
NA	few	TRBJ2-1	TRBV7-2	CASSLVWGRGGNEQFF	TGTGCCAGCAGCTTAGTTTGGGGCAGGGGGGGAAATGAGCAGTTCTTC
NA	few	TRBJ2-1	TRBV12-3/TRBV12-4	CASSFVAYNEQFF	TGTGCCAGCAGTTTCGTGGCCTACAATGAGCAGTTCTTC
TRBD1	few	TRBJ2-2	TRBV27	CASSFRRQGVNTGELFF	TGTGCCAGCAGTTTCCGAAGACAGGGGGTAAACACCGGGGAGCTGTTTTTT
NA	NA	TRBJ2-7	TRBV6-1	CASRITGYEQYF	TGTGCCAGCAGAATTACAGGATACGAGCAGTACTTC
NA	many	TRBJ2-7	TRBV28	CASSAPGPHREQYF	TGTGCCAGCAGTGCCCCGGGGCCCCACCGGGAGCAGTACTTC
TRBD2	many	TRBJ2-3	TRBV20-1	CSARIGREGSTDTQYF	TGCAGTGCACGGATAGGGCGGGAGGGTAGCACAGATACGCAGTATTTT
NA	many	TRBJ1-1	TRBV7-3	CASSLGLNSSTEAFF	TGTGCCAGCAGCCTCGGGTTGAACAGCAGCACTGAAGCTTTCTTT
TRBD1	few	TRBJ1-5	TRBV6-2/TRBV6-3	CASSLLQGARSNQPQHF	TGTGCCAGCAGTCTATTACAGGGGGCGCGAAGCAATCAGCCCCAGCATTTT
TRBD1	NA	TRBJ1-2	TRBV12-3/TRBV12-4	CASSLTGGRLGYTF	TGTGCCAGCAGTTTAACAGGGGGAAGATTGGGCTACACCTTC